What follows are 27 T cell receptor beta chains derived from one specimen sequenced in a study of blood T cell repertoires in COVID-19. The repertoire was sequenced with immunoSEQ multiplex PCR; TCRdb's copy has only in-frame clones and lacks some. In the table there are 130,000 or so clones, about 76% of which are singletons. Sequenced: peripheral blood. Receptor source: an elderly man with acute or convalescent COVID-19.

The chain combines TRBV2 with TRBJ2-2; 9 nucleotides agree with TRBD1. The V gene's germline CDR1 is SNHLY and CDR2 FYNNEI. J lost 4 bases, V lost 4 bases, and 7 bases had no gene match. The CDR3 contains 16 residues. The CDR3 sequence: CASSVPGQGGTGELFF. CDR3 DNA sequence: TGTGCCAGCAGTGTACCGGGACAGGGAGGCACCGGGGAGCTGTTTTTT.

CDR3 in DNA: TGCGCCAGCAGCTTGGGCGGGCTCGGGAAAGAGACCCAGTACTTC. Protein: CASSLGGLGKETQYF. The chain uses TRBV5-1 and TRBJ2-5, with a possible D match to TRBD2 (5 bases). Trimming took 0 bases from V and 3 from J, leaving 12 bases between them. CDR3 length equals 15 residues. Germline V CDR1 and CDR2: SGHRS, YFSETQ.

The J gene is TRBJ2-3, the V gene TRBV27, with D possibly matching TRBD1 (6 bases). CDR1 and CDR2 from the germline V gene are MNHEY and SMNVEV (reference sequence). There are 16 residues in the CDR3. V was cut by 0 bases and J by 5 bases, with 15 bases left in between. The CDR3 DNA sequence: TGTGCCAGCAGTTTATCGGGGGAGTGGGACATAGATACGCAGTATTTT. This sequence encodes CASSLSGEWDIDTQYF.

The chain carries TRBV2 and TRBJ1-2, with 9 bases aligning to TRBD1. Germline CDR1 SNHLY, CDR2 FYNNEI. The junction had 23 bases not matched to a gene; V was cut back by 7 bases and J by 5 bases. This CDR3 comprises 19 residues. This chain's CDR3 is CASTTVTGTGFSLRYGYTF. In DNA, the CDR3 is TGTGCCAGCACGACAGTGACCGGGACAGGGTTTTCATTACGGTATGGCTACACCTTC.

This sequence joins TRBV5-1 and TRBJ2-1; tentatively, D is TRBD1 (5 bases). Looked up from germline, CDR1 is SGHRS and CDR2 is YFSETQ. This CDR3 region has 12 residues. Trimming took off 5 bases at V and 8 bases at J, with 11 bases between the two ends. The CDR3 nucleotides read TGCGCCAGCAGTCAAAGGGGCTATGAGCAGTTCTTC. Protein: CASSQRGYEQFF.

The DNA of the CDR3 is TGTGCCAGCAGATCGCTGGGGGACAGAAAAAACTATGGCTACACCTTC. Its protein product is CASRSLGDRKNYGYTF. The chain uses TRBV11-2 and TRBJ1-2; 7 nucleotides align to TRBD1. After removal of 6 bases from V and 2 bases from J, the junction contained 12 bases not matched to a gene. Germline CDR1 SGHAT, CDR2 FQNNGV. This CDR3 has 16 amino acids.

The J gene is TRBJ2-7, the V gene TRBV28; the D is unclear. The CDR3 is 14 residues long. Germline CDR1 reads MDHEN; CDR2 reads SYDVKM. Trimming cost V 1 base and J 3 bases, with 10 bases left between them. The DNA for the CDR3 is TGTGCCAGCAGTTTATACTCCACTATCTACGAGCAGTACTTC. Translating gives CASSLYSTIYEQYF.

This chain joins TRBV10-2 and TRBJ2-2; possibly TRBD1 for D (5 bases). The CDR3 consists of 14 residues. The ends were cut back, 5 bases at V and 0 bases at J, with 7 bases in the middle. The germline CDR1 and CDR2 sequences are WSHSY and SAAADI. In DNA, the CDR3 is TGCGCCAGCAGTCGACAGACGAACACCGGGGAGCTGTTTTTT. Its translation is CASSRQTNTGELFF.

V usage is TRBV11-2 and J usage is TRBJ1-1; a weak D match, TRBD1 (6 bases). Germline CDR1 reads SGHAT; CDR2 reads FQNNGV. Trimming shortened V by 0 bases and J by 4 bases, and 12 bases separated the two germline ends. This CDR3 comprises 15 residues. This CDR3 is CASSLETGFFTEAFF. Written as DNA, the CDR3 is TGTGCCAGCAGCTTAGAAACAGGGTTTTTCACTGAAGCTTTCTTT.

The chain joins TRBV28 to TRBJ1-5, with 8 bases aligning to TRBD1. The CDR3 extends over 15 amino acids. The germline CDR1 and CDR2 sequences are MDHEN and SYDVKM. V lost 6 bases, J lost 3 bases, and 7 bases stayed unmatched. The CDR3 DNA reads TGTGCCAGCAGGGAACAGGGGGTTATCAATCAGCCCCAGCATTTT. This translates into CASREQGVINQPQHF.

The V and J genes are TRBV5-1 and TRBJ1-6; possibly TRBD1 for D (5 bases). The CDR3 is 15 amino acids. Germline values: CDR1 SGHRS, CDR2 YFSETQ. V lost 0 bases, J lost 10 bases, and 14 bases lay in between. This chain's CDR3 is CASSLDTGSKSPLHF. CDR3 in DNA: TGCGCCAGCAGCTTGGACACAGGAAGCAAGTCACCCCTCCACTTT.

This rearrangement joins TRBV5-1 to TRBJ2-1; 12 positions agree with TRBD2. The CDR3 consists of 15 residues. V was clipped by 4 bases and J by 7 bases; unmatched bases: 6. Germline CDR1 is SGHRS and CDR2 is YFSETQ. The CDR3, as DNA: TGCGCCAGCAGCGTCTCTAGCGGGGGGGCGAATGAGCAGTTCTTC. Amino acid sequence: CASSVSSGGANEQFF. Looking up the rest from reference TRBV5-1 and TRBJ2-1 gives the full variable domain: KAGVTQTPRYLIKTRGQQVTLSCSPISGHRSVSWYQQTPGQGLQFLFEYFSETQRNKGNFPGRFSGRQFSNSRSEMNVSTLELGDSALYLCASSVSSGGANEQFFGPGTRLTVL.

This rearrangement joins TRBV7-9 to TRBJ1-6; weak D call: TRBD1 (5 bases). The V and J ends lost 5 bases and 10 bases respectively, with 12 bases between them. This CDR3 has 13 amino acids. Per the germline V gene, CDR1 is SEHNR and CDR2 is FQNEAQ (reference sequence). This CDR3 reads CASSRTLRSPLHF. The CDR3 DNA is TGTGCCAGCAGCCGGACACTACGGTCACCCCTCCACTTT.

This chain links TRBV2 with TRBJ1-1, with 7 bases identical to TRBD1. Trimming took 6 bases from V and 8 from J; bases not matched to a gene: 3. Germline values: CDR1 SNHLY, CDR2 FYNNEI. This CDR3 spans 11 amino acids. The CDR3 nucleotides read TGTGCCAGCAGACAGGGGCAGGAAGCTTTCTTT. Protein sequence: CASRQGQEAFF. The full variable domain, completed using reference TRBV2 and TRBJ1-1, is EPEVTQTPSHQVTQMGQEVILRCVPISNHLYFYWYRQILGQKVEFLVSFYNNEISEKSEIFDDQFSVERPDGSNFTLKIRSTKLEDSAMYFCASRQGQEAFFGQGTRLTVV.

This chain joins TRBV6-5 and TRBJ2-5, with TRBD2 matching 7 bases. V was clipped by 8 bases and J by 2 bases; unmatched bases: 8. The CDR3 totals 14 residues. The V gene's germline CDR1 is MNHEY and CDR2 SVGAGI. As DNA, the CDR3 is TGTGCCAGCGGACGGGGAGGGAGGCAAGAGACCCAGTACTTC. As protein: CASGRGGRQETQYF.

V and J are TRBV2 and TRBJ1-1, with a tentative D call TRBD1 (6 bases). The germline gives CDR1 SNHLY, CDR2 FYNNEI. This CDR3 is built from 16 residues. The V end lost 0 bases, the J end lost 0 bases, and 11 bases lay between the germline ends. The CDR3 nucleotides are TGTGCCAGCAGTGAAGCGCAGGGGATGATGAACACTGAAGCTTTCTTT. Translated: CASSEAQGMMNTEAFF.

V is TRBV18 and J is TRBJ1-2; possible D gene TRBD1, 5 bases. Trimming stripped 3 bases from V and 7 bases from J, with 12 bases between. This CDR3 is 13 amino acids long. From germline, CDR1 is KGHSH and CDR2 LQKENI. CDR3 protein: CASSPDNRGGYTF. The CDR3 DNA sequence: TGTGCCAGCTCACCGGACAACCGCGGTGGCTACACCTTC.

The chain uses TRBV7-9 and TRBJ1-3; no reliable D call. The ends were cut back, 5 bases at V and 5 bases at J, with 16 bases in the middle. This CDR3 spans 15 amino acids. Per the germline V gene, CDR1 is SEHNR and CDR2 is FQNEAQ (reference sequence). CDR3 region: CASSKSTESRNTIYF. CDR3 coding DNA: TGTGCCAGCAGCAAAAGCACAGAGTCCAGAAACACCATATATTTT.

The chain carries TRBV3-1 (or the pseudogene TRBV3-2) and TRBJ1-1; D gene uncertain. The V gene lost 2 bases and the J gene lost 5 bases, with 12 bases spanning the gap. The germline CDR1 and CDR2 sequences are LGHDT and YNNKEL (reference sequence). The CDR3 is 14 amino acids. DNA for the CDR3: TGTGCCAGCAGCCAAAGGCCGGGAATGACTGAAGCTTTCTTT. Translated: CASSQRPGMTEAFF.

The chain links TRBV6-5 to TRBJ2-7; TRBD1 agrees at 9 bases. Trimming cost V 8 bases and J 4 bases; bases outside gene matches: 9. The CDR3 runs 14 residues. Per germline, CDR1 MNHEY and CDR2 SVGAGI. This chain's CDR3 is CASGTRTGAYEQYF. The CDR3 bases are TGTGCCAGCGGGACCCGGACAGGGGCGTACGAGCAGTACTTC.

The chain joins TRBV7-6 to TRBJ1-1; D is perhaps TRBD1 (6 bases). Trimming left V 5 bases short and J 3 bases short, with 16 bases between. Per the germline V gene, CDR1 is SGHVS and CDR2 is FNYEAQ. The CDR3 totals 15 residues. CDR3 sequence: CASSPRVQGDTEAFF. The CDR3 DNA is TGTGCCAGCAGCCCACGTGTACAGGGTGACACTGAAGCTTTCTTT.

This chain connects TRBV11-1 to TRBJ2-1, with 9 bases aligning to TRBD1. Per germline, CDR1 SGHAT and CDR2 FQDESV (reference sequence). The length of the CDR3 is 15 residues. Trimming at V came to 5 bases and at J to 8 bases, leaving 10 bases not matched to a gene. Written as DNA, the CDR3 is TGTGCCAGCAGCATCACAGGGGGCGCCCGGGATGAGCAGTTCTTC. Translation: CASSITGGARDEQFF.

The chain joins TRBV4-3 to TRBJ2-2; possible D gene TRBD1, 6 bases. Germline V gene lookup returns CDR1 LGHNA and CDR2 YSLEER. Between the trimmed V and J ends, which lost 5 bases and 1 base, there was a span of 17 bases. The CDR3 is 17 amino acids. CDR3 in DNA: TGCGCCAGCAGCTCCCGGTCAGGGGCCCTGAACACCGGGGAGCTGTTTTTT. It codes for CASSSRSGALNTGELFF.

This chain joins TRBV6-6 and TRBJ1-1; 8 positions agree with TRBD1. J was trimmed by 8 bases and V by 10 bases; bases with no gene match: 9. Germline V gene sequence: CDR1 MNHNY, CDR2 SVGAGI (reference sequence). CDR3 length: 12 amino acids. CDR3 sequence (DNA): TGTGCCATCGCAGGGGGCGCTGCGGAAGCTTTCTTT. Translated: CAIAGGAAEAFF.

This clone has more than one count but fewer than ten. The chain joins TRBV5-4 to TRBJ2-1, with 7 bases fitting TRBD1. This CDR3 has 15 amino acids. J lost 3 bases, V lost 0 bases, and 3 bases had no gene match. Germline V lookup: CDR1 SGHNT, CDR2 YYREEE (reference sequence). Here the CDR3 reads CASSLGDRNYNEQFF. The CDR3 DNA is TGTGCCAGCAGCTTGGGGGACAGAAACTACAATGAGCAGTTCTTC.

This chain uses TRBV2 with TRBJ2-2, with 10 bases matching TRBD2. From germline, CDR1 is SNHLY and CDR2 FYNNEI. CDR3 length: 17 amino acids. V gave up 6 bases and J gave up 5 bases; unmatched junction bases: 12. In nucleotides, the CDR3 is TGTGCCAGCAGGTCCCCAGCGGGGGGGCCTGGTACCGGGGAGCTGTTTTTT. This gives the protein CASRSPAGGPGTGELFF.

This clone appeared once. This chain uses TRBV7-6 with TRBJ2-3, with 8 bases identical to TRBD2. J gave up 0 bases and V 5 bases, and 7 bases lay outside the gene matches. Germline V gives CDR1 SGHVS, CDR2 FNYEAQ. There are 16 residues in the CDR3. The CDR3 bases are TGTGCCAGCAGCCCACTGGTAGCGGGGAGCACAGATACGCAGTATTTT. Its translation: CASSPLVAGSTDTQYF.